The 17 T cell receptor beta chains given below trace back to one sample, sequenced in a study of molecular identifiers for immune sequencing clone quantification. MiXCR was run by TCRdb on the PCR reads, yielding one entry per CDR3 protein. This table holds over 550,000 distinct CDR3 sequences, about 25% found once. Sequences were obtained from naive CD8+ T cells from blood, with Jurkat cell RNA spiked in. The subset is: FACS-sorted CD8+CD4-CCR7+CD45RA+ naive T cells. The receptors derive from a human donor in good health. Some libraries in this study had Jurkat cell RNA spiked in.

There are many counts of this clonotype. The rearrangement joins TRBV27 to TRBJ2-3; D possibly corresponds to TRBD1 (5 bases). This CDR3 spans 15 amino acids. V lost 2 bases and J 7 bases, leaving 16 bases between the germline ends. Germline V gene lookup returns CDR1 MNHEY and CDR2 SMNVEV (reference sequence). Here the CDR3 reads CASSLGQGFLYTQYF. The DNA of the CDR3 is TGTGCCAGCAGTTTAGGGCAGGGTTTTTTGTATACGCAGTATTTT.

In its sample, this clonotype was seen many times. The J gene is TRBJ2-7, the V gene TRBV4-3, with D perhaps TRBD1 (5 bases). The V and J ends lost 0 bases and 12 bases respectively, with 15 bases between them. Germline V lookup: CDR1 LGHNA, CDR2 YSLEER. The length of the CDR3 is 13 residues. CDR3 protein: CASSQDISGLRYF. The CDR3, as DNA: TGCGCCAGCAGCCAAGATATTTCAGGGCTTCGGTACTTC.

The V gene is TRBV28, the J gene TRBJ2-1; TRBD2 agrees at 10 bases. CDR3 size: 15 residues. Looked up from germline, CDR1 is MDHEN and CDR2 is SYDVKM. Trimming removed 5 bases from V and 6 bases from J; junction bases left unmatched: 7. This CDR3 is CASSHGTSEINEQFF. In DNA, the CDR3 is TGTGCCAGCAGTCACGGGACTAGCGAGATCAATGAGCAGTTCTTC.

This clonotype was seen many times. The chain carries TRBV12-3 or TRBV12-4 and TRBJ2-3; 7 positions agree with TRBD1. The CDR3 length is 13 residues. V lost 5 bases, J lost 4 bases, and 3 bases stayed unmatched. The CDR3 nucleotides read TGTGCCAGCAGTAGGACAGGTTCAGATACGCAGTATTTT. This codes for CASSRTGSDTQYF.

This chain joins TRBV7-6 and TRBJ1-2; perhaps TRBD1 as D (5 bases). V lost 1 base and J lost 4, with 13 bases in between. Germline assignment: CDR1 SGHVS and CDR2 FNYEAQ. The CDR3 is made up of 15 amino acids. The CDR3 bases are TGTGCCAGCAGCTTAGACGACGGGGCCCCCTATGGCTACACCTTC. Residues: CASSLDDGAPYGYTF.

In regard to this clonotype: A much larger clone differs by one base, so this may be a read error. The rearrangement uses TRBV24-1 and TRBJ2-3, with TRBD2 matching over 11 bases. The CDR3 loop spans 17 amino acids. Germline V gene data show CDR1 as KGHDR and CDR2 as SFDVKD. This chain's CDR3 is CATSDSHTSGGTDTQCF. The CDR3 coding sequence is TGTGCCACCAGTGATTCCCATACTAGCGGGGGAACAGATACGCAGTGTTTT.

This chain uses TRBV7-9 with TRBJ1-6; 10 nucleotides line up with TRBD1. Germline CDR1 and CDR2: SEHNR and FQNEAQ (reference sequence). This CDR3 spans 15 amino acids. V trimming: 2 bases; J trimming: 10 bases; junction bases outside the gene matches: 5. In nucleotides, the CDR3 is TGTGCCAGCAGCTTATTTGGGACAGGGGACTCACCCCTCCACTTT. Its protein product is CASSLFGTGDSPLHF.

As regards this clonotype: A much larger clone lies a single base off, so this may be a read error. The rearrangement links TRBV5-6 to TRBJ2-7; D remains ambiguous. Deletions cut 7 bases from V and 3 bases from J, with 17 bases between. Germline values: CDR1 SGHDT, CDR2 YYEEEE. The CDR3 covers 14 residues. In nucleotides, the CDR3 is TGTGCCAGCGGCCCGTCCCTCCAAGTCTACGAGCAGTACTTC. This codes for CASGPSLQVYEQYF.

In its sample, this clonotype was seen a few times. The chain uses TRBV19 and TRBJ1-3; D gene uncertain. V lost 10 bases to trimming and J lost 2 bases, with 12 bases between them. The germline V gene has CDR1 LNHDA and CDR2 SQIVND (reference sequence). This CDR3 spans 13 amino acids. Here the CDR3 reads CATLPGAGNTIYF. The CDR3 bases are TGTGCCACATTACCCGGTGCTGGAAACACCATATATTTT.

At least ten counts were recorded for this clonotype. J is TRBJ1-5 and V is TRBV12-3 or TRBV12-4, with a weak D call TRBD1 (5 bases). There are 14 residues in the CDR3. Between the trimmed V and J ends, which lost 4 bases and 1 base, there was a span of 8 bases. This CDR3 reads CASSWAGSNQPQHF. DNA of the CDR3: TGTGCCAGCAGTTGGGCAGGGAGCAATCAGCCCCAGCATTTT.

A few counts support this clonotype. The chain recombines TRBV27 with TRBJ2-2, with D possibly matching TRBD2 (6 bases). The CDR3 extends over 18 amino acids. The germline V gene encodes CDR1 MNHEY and CDR2 SMNVEV (reference sequence). With 2 bases removed from V and 6 bases from J, the gap between germline ends came to 22 bases. The CDR3 reads CASSLNPFGGERAGELFF. DNA for the CDR3: TGTGCCAGCAGTTTAAACCCCTTCGGGGGAGAGAGGGCCGGGGAGCTGTTTTTT.

The chain couples TRBV19 to TRBJ2-7; 9 positions match TRBD1. The CDR3 has 14 residues. The V and J ends lost 5 bases and 5 bases, in that order; junction bases with no gene match: 7. From germline, CDR1 is LNHDA and CDR2 SQIVND (reference sequence). The DNA of the CDR3 is TGTGCCAGTAGTTACGGGACAGGGTTCAACGAGCAGTACTTC. This encodes CASSYGTGFNEQYF. The entire variable domain, with the rest obtained from reference TRBV19 and TRBJ2-7, is as follows: DGGITQSPKYLFRKEGQNVTLSCEQNLNHDAMYWYRQDPGQGLRLIYYSQIVNDFQKGDIAEGYSVSREKKESFPLTVTSAQKNPTAFYLCASSYGTGFNEQYFGPGTRLTVT.

The chain uses TRBV27 and TRBJ2-3, with 12 bases aligning to TRBD2. The CDR3 has 17 amino acids. The germline V gene encodes CDR1 MNHEY and CDR2 SMNVEV (reference sequence). V was pared by 5 bases and J by 1 base, with 7 bases of the junction left unmatched. For the CDR3, the DNA is TGTGCCAGCAGTATTCTTTCTAGCGGGAGGGGCACAGATACGCAGTATTTT. It specifies CASSILSSGRGTDTQYF.

The chain has TRBV20-1 and TRBJ1-5; D is uncertain. This CDR3 comprises 13 residues. Germline CDR1 and CDR2: DFQATT and SNEGSKA (reference sequence). V dropped 5 bases and J dropped 0 bases, with 8 bases sitting between them. CDR3 in amino acids: CSAEDGSNQPQHF. Written as DNA, the CDR3 is TGCAGTGCTGAGGACGGTAGCAATCAGCCCCAGCATTTT.

This clonotype has just a few counts. One junction end disagrees with the germline gene, perhaps due to a read error. The chain has TRBV28 and TRBJ2-3, with a weak D call TRBD1 (5 bases). CDR1 MDHEN and CDR2 SYDVKM come from the germline V gene. This CDR3 is built from 17 residues. CDR3 coding DNA: TGTGCCAGCAGTCCCTCGGTAGCCTCTTACCACACAGGTACGCAGTATTTT. Protein sequence: CASSPSVASYHTGTQYF.

This clonotype showed up just a few times. DNA for the CDR3: TGTGCCAGCAGTTCTCTAGCGGGGGTGAACACCGGGGAGCTGTTTTTT. Its protein is CASSSLAGVNTGELFF. V usage is TRBV6-5 and J usage is TRBJ2-2; 10 bases align to TRBD2. This CDR3 comprises 16 residues. V trimming: 4 bases; J trimming: 1 base; junction bases outside the gene matches: 3. Germline lookup yields CDR1 MNHEY and CDR2 SVGAGI.

A remark on this clonotype: A single base separates this from a much larger clone, so it may be a read error. This chain connects TRBV28 to TRBJ2-1, with 8 bases aligning to TRBD2. This CDR3 has 12 amino acids. Germline-derived CDR1 and CDR2 are MDHEN and SYDVKM. The CDR3 DNA reads TGTGCCAGCAGAACTAGCGGAAATGAGCAGATCTTC. Encoded protein: CASRTSGNEQIF.